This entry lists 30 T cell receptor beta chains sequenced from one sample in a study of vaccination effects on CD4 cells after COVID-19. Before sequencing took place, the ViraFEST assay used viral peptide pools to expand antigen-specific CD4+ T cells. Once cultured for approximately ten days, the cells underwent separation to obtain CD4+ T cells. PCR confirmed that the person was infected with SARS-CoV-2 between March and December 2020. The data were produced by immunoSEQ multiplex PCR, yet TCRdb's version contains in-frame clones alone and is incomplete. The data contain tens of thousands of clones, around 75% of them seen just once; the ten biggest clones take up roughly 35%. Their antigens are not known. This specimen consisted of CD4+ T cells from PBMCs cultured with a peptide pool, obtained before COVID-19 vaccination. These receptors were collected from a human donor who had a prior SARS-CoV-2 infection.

The CDR3 sequence: CAVPGPPSSGANVLTF. In DNA, the CDR3 is TGTGCCGTCCCGGGTCCTCCCTCTTCTGGGGCCAACGTCCTGACTTTC. This chain links TRBV10-3 with TRBJ2-6; D not certain. V was clipped by 11 bases and J by 1 base, with 18 bases between them. Germline V gene data show CDR1 as ENHRY and CDR2 as SYGVKD. This CDR3 comprises 16 residues.

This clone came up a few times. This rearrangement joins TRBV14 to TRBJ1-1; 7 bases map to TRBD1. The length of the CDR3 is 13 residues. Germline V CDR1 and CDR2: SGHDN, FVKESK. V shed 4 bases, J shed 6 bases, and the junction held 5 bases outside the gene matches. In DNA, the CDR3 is TGTGCCAGCAGCCCTTGGACAGGCTCTGAAGCTTTCTTT. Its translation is CASSPWTGSEAFF.

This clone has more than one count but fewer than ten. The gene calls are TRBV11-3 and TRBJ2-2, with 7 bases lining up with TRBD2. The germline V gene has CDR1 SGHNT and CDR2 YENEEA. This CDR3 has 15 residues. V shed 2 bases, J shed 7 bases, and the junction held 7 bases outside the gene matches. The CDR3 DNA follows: TGTGCCAGCAGCTTAAGGGAGGGCCGTGGCGGGGAGCTGTTTTTT. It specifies CASSLREGRGGELFF.

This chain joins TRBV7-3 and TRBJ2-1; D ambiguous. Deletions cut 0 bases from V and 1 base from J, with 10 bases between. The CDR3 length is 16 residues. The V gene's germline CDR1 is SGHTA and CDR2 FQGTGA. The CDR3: CASSLTFPTSYNEQFF. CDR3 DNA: TGTGCCAGCAGCTTAACATTCCCTACATCCTACAATGAGCAGTTCTTC.

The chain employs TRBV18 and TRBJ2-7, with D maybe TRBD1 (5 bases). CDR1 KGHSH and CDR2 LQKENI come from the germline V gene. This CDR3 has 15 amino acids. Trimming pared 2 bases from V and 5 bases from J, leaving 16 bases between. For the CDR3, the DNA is TGTGCCAGCTCACCAGGGGCCCCTCCGGTCCACGAGCAGTACTTC. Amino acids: CASSPGAPPVHEQYF. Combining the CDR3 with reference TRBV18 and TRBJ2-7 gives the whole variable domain NAGVMQNPRHLVRRRGQEARLRCSPMKGHSHVYWYRQLPEEGLKFMVYLQKENIIDESGMPKERFSAEFPKEGPSILRIQQVVRGDSAAYFCASSPGAPPVHEQYFGPGTRLTVT.

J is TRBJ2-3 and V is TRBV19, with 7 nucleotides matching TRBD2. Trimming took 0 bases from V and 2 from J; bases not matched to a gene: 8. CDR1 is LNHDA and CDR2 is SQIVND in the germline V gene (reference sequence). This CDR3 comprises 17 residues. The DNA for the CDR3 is TGTGCCAGTAGTATAGATCCCCCCGGGGGGTTCACAGATACGCAGTATTTT. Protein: CASSIDPPGGFTDTQYF. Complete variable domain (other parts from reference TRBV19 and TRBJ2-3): DGGITQSPKYLFRKEGQNVTLSCEQNLNHDAMYWYRQDPGQGLRLIYYSQIVNDFQKGDIAEGYSVSREKKESFPLTVTSAQKNPTAFYLCASSIDPPGGFTDTQYFGPGTRLTVL.

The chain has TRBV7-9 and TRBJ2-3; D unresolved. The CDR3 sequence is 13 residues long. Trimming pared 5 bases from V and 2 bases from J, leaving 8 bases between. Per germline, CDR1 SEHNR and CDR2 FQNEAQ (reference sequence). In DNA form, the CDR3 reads TGTGCCAGCAGCCTTAGTTCCACAGATACGCAGTATTTT. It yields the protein CASSLSSTDTQYF.

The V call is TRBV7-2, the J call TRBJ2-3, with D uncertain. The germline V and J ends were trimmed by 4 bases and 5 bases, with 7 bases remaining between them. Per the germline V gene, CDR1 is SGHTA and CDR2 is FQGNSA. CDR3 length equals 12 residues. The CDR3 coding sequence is TGTGCCAGCAGCTCCTATATAGATACGCAGTATTTT. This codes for CASSSYIDTQYF.

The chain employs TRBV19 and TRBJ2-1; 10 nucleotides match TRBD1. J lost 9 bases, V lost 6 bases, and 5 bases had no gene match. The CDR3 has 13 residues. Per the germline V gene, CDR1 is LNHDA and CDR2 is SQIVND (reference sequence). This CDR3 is CASRRQGAGEQFF. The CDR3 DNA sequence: TGTGCCAGTAGGCGACAGGGGGCGGGTGAGCAGTTCTTC.

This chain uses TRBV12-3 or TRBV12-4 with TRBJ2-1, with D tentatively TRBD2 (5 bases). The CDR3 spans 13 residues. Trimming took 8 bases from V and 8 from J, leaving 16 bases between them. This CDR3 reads CASVRGSLYEQFF. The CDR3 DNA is TGTGCCAGCGTACGGGGAAGCCTCTATGAGCAGTTCTTC.

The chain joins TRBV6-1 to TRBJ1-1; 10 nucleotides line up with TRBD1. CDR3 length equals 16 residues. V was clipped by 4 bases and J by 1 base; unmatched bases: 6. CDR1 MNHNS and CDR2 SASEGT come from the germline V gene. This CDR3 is CASSVGTGVRNTEAFF. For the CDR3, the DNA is TGTGCCAGCAGTGTAGGGACAGGGGTTCGGAACACTGAAGCTTTCTTT.

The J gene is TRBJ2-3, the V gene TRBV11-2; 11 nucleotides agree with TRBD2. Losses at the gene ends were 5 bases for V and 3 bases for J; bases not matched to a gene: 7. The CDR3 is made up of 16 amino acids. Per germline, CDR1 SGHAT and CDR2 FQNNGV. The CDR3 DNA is TGTGCCAGCAGCCTCACTAGCGGGAGATGGACAGATACGCAGTATTTT. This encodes CASSLTSGRWTDTQYF. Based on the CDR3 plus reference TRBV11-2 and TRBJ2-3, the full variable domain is EAGVAQSPRYKIIEKRQSVAFWCNPISGHATLYWYQQILGQGPKLLIQFQNNGVVDDSQLPKDRFSAERLKGVDSTLKIQPAKLEDSAVYLCASSLTSGRWTDTQYFGPGTRLTVL.

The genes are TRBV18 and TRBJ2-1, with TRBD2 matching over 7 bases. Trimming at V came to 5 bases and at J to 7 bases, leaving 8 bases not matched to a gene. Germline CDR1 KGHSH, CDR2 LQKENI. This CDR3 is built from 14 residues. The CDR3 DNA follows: TGTGCCAGCTCAGTGGCGGGAGCGTGGAATGAGCAGTTCTTC. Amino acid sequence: CASSVAGAWNEQFF.

The CDR3 sequence: CAISDSGTGVNSPLHF. The CDR3 region has the DNA TGTGCCATCAGTGACTCCGGGACAGGGGTCAATTCACCCCTCCACTTT. The chain carries TRBV10-3 and TRBJ1-6, with TRBD1 identical over 10 bases. The V gene end was trimmed by 3 bases and the J gene end by 7 bases; junction bases not matched to a gene: 6. Germline V CDR1 and CDR2: ENHRY, SYGVKD. This CDR3 comprises 16 residues.

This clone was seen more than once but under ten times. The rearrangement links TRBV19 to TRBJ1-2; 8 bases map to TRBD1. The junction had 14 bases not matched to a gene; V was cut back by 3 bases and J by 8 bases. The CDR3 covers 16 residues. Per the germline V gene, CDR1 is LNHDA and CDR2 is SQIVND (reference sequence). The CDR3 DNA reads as TGTGCCAGTAGTATCCTCCAAACGACAGGGGCAGGAGGCTACACCTTC. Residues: CASSILQTTGAGGYTF.

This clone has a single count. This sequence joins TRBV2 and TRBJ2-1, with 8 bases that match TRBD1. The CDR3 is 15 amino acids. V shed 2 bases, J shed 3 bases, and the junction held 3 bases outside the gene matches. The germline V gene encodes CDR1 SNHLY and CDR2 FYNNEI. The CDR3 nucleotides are TGTGCCAGCAGTGAACTAGGACAGGGCTACAATGAGCAGTTCTTC. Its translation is CASSELGQGYNEQFF.

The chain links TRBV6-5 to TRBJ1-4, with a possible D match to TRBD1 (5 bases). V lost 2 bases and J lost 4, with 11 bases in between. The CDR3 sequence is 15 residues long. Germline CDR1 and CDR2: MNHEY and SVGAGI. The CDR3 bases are TGTGCCAGCAGTTACCACGGGGACCGTAATGAAAAACTGTTTTTT. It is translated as CASSYHGDRNEKLFF.

The CDR3 is CASSLFSNVAEAFF. As DNA, the CDR3 is TGTGCCAGCAGCTTATTCTCGAACGTAGCTGAAGCTTTCTTT. V is TRBV11-2 and J is TRBJ1-1; D is unresolved. Between the trimmed V and J ends, which lost 2 bases and 6 bases, there was a span of 13 bases. The germline CDR1 and CDR2 sequences are SGHAT and FQNNGV. This CDR3 spans 14 amino acids.

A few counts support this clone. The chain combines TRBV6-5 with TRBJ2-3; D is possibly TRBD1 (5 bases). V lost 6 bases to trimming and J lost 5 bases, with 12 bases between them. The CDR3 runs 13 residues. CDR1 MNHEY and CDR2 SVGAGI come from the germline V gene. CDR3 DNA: TGTGCCAGCAGGGGGCAAGTTATAGATACGCAGTATTTT. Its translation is CASRGQVIDTQYF.

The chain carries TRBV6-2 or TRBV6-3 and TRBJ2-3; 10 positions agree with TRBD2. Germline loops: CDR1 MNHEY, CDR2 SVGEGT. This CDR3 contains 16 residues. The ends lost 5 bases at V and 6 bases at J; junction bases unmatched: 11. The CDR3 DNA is TGTGCCAGCAGTCCCAAAGCGGGAGGGCTAGTTGATACGCAGTATTTT. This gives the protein CASSPKAGGLVDTQYF.

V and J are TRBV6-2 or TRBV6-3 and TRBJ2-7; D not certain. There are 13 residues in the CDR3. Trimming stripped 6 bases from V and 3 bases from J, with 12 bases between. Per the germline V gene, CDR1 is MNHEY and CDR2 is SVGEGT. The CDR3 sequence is CASSLVLNYEQYF. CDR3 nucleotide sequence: TGTGCCAGCAGCCTGGTACTAAACTACGAGCAGTACTTC.

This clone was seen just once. The CDR3 DNA follows: TGTGCCAGCAGCTTACGGGGGGCCGGGACAGATACGCAGTATTTT. It encodes CASSLRGAGTDTQYF. The rearrangement links TRBV7-2 to TRBJ2-3; possibly TRBD2 for D (7 bases). The germline gives CDR1 SGHTA, CDR2 FQGNSA. V gave up 2 bases and J gave up 3 bases, with 12 bases separating them. The length of the CDR3 is 15 residues.

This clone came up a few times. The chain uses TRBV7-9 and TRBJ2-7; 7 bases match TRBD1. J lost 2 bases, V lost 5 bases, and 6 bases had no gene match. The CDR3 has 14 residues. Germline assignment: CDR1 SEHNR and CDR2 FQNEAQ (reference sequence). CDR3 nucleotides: TGTGCCAGCAGCAAAGGGACAGAGACCTACGAGCAGTACTTC. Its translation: CASSKGTETYEQYF.

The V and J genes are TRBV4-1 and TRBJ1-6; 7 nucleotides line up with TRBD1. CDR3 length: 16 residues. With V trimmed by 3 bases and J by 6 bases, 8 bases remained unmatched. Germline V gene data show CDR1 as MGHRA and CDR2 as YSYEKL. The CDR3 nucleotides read TGCGCCAGCAGCCAGATACAGGGGATCGGTAATTCACCCCTCCACTTT. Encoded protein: CASSQIQGIGNSPLHF.

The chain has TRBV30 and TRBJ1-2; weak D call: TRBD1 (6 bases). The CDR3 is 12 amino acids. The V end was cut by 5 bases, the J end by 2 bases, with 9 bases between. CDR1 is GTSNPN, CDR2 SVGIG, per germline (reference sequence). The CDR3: CAWGQTNYGYTF. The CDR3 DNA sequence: TGTGCCTGGGGACAGACCAACTATGGCTACACCTTC.

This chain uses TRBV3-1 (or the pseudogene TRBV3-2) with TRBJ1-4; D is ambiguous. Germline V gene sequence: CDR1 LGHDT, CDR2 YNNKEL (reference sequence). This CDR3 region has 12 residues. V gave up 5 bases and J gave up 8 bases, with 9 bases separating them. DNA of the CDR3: TGTGCCAGCAGCGGTCTGGGGGAAAAACTGTTTTTT. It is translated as CASSGLGEKLFF.

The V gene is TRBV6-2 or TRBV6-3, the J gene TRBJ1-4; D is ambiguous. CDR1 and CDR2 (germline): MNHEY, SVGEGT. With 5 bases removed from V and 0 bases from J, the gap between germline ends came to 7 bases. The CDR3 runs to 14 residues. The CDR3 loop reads CASSTDATNEKLFF. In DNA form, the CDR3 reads TGTGCCAGCAGTACAGACGCAACTAATGAAAAACTGTTTTTT.

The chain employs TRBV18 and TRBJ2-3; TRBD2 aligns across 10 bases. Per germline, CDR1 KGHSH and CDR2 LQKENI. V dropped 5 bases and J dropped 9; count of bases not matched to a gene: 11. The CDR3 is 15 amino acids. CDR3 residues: CASSSQQRGGPTQYF. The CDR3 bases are TGTGCCAGCTCATCCCAACAGCGGGGGGGTCCAACGCAGTATTTT.

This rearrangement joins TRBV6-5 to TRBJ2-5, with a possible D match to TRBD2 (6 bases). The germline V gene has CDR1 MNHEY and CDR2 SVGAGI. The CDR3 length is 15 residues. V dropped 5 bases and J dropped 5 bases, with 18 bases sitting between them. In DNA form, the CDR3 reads TGTGCCAGCAGTCCGGGGGTTGGCGTGACGGAGACCCAGTACTTC. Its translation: CASSPGVGVTETQYF.

CDR3 sequence reads: CASSPGDSNTQYF. The CDR3 coding sequence is TGTGCCAGCTCTCCAGGGGACAGCAATACGCAGTATTTT. This chain links TRBV18 with TRBJ2-3, with 7 bases identical to TRBD1. CDR1 is KGHSH and CDR2 is LQKENI in the germline V gene. With 6 bases clipped from V and 7 bases from J, the junction kept 7 bases outside the gene matches. There are 13 residues in the CDR3.